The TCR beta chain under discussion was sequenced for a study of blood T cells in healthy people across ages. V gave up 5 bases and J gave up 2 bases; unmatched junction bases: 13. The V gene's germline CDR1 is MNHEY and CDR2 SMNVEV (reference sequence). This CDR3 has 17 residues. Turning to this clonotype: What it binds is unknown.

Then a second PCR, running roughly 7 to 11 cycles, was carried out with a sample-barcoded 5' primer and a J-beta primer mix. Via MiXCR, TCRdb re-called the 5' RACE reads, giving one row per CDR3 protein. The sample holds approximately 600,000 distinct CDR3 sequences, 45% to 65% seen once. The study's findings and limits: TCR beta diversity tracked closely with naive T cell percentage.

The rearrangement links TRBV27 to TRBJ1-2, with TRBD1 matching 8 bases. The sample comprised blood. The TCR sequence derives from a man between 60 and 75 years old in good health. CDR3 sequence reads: CASSPIRQGSPNYGYTF. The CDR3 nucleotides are TGTGCCAGCAGTCCGATTCGACAGGGGTCACCCAACTATGGCTACACCTTC.